This record covers a single TCR beta chain. This receptor's antigen is unknown. Base qualities are not at hand, and no much larger clone is one base apart. These data belong to a study of blood T cell repertoires in COVID-19 (dated by TCRdb to about 2020). About the study as a whole: Collaborator samples came from the United States, Italy and Spain and covered acute and convalescent phases of COVID-19. The dataset comprised deeply sampled blood TCRbeta repertoires from subjects exposed to, actively infected with, or recovered from COVID-19. The material from the prospective study consisted of cDNA or gDNA derived from T cells, B-cell-depleted T cells, or PBMCs. Samples were obtained from the ongoing ImmuneRACE study (first 160 participants) and from some 1,300 subjects provided by 6 global collaborators. HLA class I and class II types, where available, came from metadata supplied by the sample provider rather than from assay-based typing. A freely available public database, intended as a resource for researchers studying the immune response to SARS-CoV-2, is where the repertoires were released. The sample metadata nearly always contained a de-identified subject ID, COVID-19 status, age in years and sex. Points the paper makes about the study in general: The quantity of clinical and demographic metadata differed by source and by participant and was supplied without curation.

The collaborating institutions used their own protocols to collect whole blood in K2EDTA tubes. Collaborator samples were shipped for TCRbeta analysis as frozen whole blood, isolated PBMCs, or DNA extracted from either sample type. TCRbeta CDR3 regions were amplified from genomic DNA using the immunoSEQ Assay, a bias-controlled multiplex PCR. On the study's bioinformatics: The number of nucleated cells in each sample was estimated by amplification of reference gene primers within the assay. Sequence reads were collapsed and filtered to measure the absolute abundance of every unique TCRbeta CDR3 rearrangement. For each sample, productive Simpson clonality was calculated as the square root of Simpson's diversity index across productive rearrangements. The table comes from immuneACCESS by way of TCRdb, which keeps in-frame sequences with V and J called. Part of the clones is missing from these tables; in studies checked, under half for an unresolved V gene and the rest for unknown reasons. D and trimming come from the DNA, and the V and J calls and clone size come from that table. Recorded for this sample are hundreds of thousands of clones; 70% to 90% of them occurred a single time. The ten largest account for about 2% of the sample.

The CDR1 and CDR2 encoded by the germline V gene (reference sequence) are LGHDT and YNNKEL. The CDR3, from cysteine to phenylalanine, totals 14 residues. The kept DNA is CDR3 alone, 42 bases in frame from the first base. The trim is 3 bases for V and 5 bases for J, with a gap of 12 bases between the germline ends. Sequenced material: peripheral blood. The chain couples TRBV3-1 (or the pseudogene TRBV3-2) to TRBJ2-3, with a weak D call of TRBD1 (5 bases match). The origin of this receptor is a woman between 45 and 60 years old with acute or convalescent COVID-19. The CDR3 region has the sequence CASSHRGKGDTQYF. The nucleotide sequence reads TGTGCCAGCAGCCATAGGGGTAAGGGAGATACGCAGTATTTT.